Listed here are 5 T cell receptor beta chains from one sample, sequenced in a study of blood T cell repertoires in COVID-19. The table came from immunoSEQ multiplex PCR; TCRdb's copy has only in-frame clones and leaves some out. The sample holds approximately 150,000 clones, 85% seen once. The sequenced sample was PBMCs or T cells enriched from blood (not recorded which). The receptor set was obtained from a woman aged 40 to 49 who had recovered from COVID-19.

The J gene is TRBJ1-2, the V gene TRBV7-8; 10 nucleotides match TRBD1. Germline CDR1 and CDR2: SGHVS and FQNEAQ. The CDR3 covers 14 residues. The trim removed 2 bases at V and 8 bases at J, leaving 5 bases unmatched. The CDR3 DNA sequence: TGTGCCAGCAGCTTACGGACAGGGGGGGCCGGCTACACCTTC. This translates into CASSLRTGGAGYTF.

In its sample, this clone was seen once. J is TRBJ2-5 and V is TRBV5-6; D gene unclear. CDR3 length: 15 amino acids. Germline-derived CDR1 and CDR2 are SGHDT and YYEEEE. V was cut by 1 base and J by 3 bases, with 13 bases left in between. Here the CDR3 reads CASSLYSNSKETQYF. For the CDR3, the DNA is TGTGCCAGCAGCTTGTACAGCAATTCGAAAGAGACCCAGTACTTC.

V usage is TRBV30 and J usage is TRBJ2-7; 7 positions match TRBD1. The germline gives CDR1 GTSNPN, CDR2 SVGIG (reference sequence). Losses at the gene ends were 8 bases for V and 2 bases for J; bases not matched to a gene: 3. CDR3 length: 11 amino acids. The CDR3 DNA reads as TGTGCCGGGACAGAAGCCTACGAGCAGTACTTC. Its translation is CAGTEAYEQYF.

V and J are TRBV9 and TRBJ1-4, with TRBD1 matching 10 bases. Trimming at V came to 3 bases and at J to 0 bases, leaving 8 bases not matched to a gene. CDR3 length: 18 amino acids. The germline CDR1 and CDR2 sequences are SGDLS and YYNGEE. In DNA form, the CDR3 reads TGTGCCAGCAGCGATACCGGGACAGGGGCGGCAACTAATGAAAAACTGTTTTTT. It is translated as CASSDTGTGAATNEKLFF.

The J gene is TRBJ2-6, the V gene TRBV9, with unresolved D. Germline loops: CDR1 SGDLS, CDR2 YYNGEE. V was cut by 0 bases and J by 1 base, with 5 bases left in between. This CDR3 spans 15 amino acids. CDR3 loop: CASSVGPSGANVLTF. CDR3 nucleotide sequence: TGTGCCAGCAGCGTAGGGCCTTCTGGGGCCAACGTCCTGACTTTC.